This T cell receptor beta chain was captured by sequencing in a study of blood T cell repertoires in COVID-19. As for the study in general: The cDNA or gDNA used as material had been derived from T cells, B-cell-depleted T cells, or PBMCs.

Method: immunoSEQ multiplex PCR; TCRdb's copy keeps in-frame clones and lacks some. The table shows some 73,000 clones, with about 74% occurring only once. CDR3 length: 17 residues. Germline CDR1 reads SGHTA; CDR2 reads FQGNSA. V lost 3 bases to trimming and J lost 1 base, with 16 bases between them. The rearrangement uses TRBV7-2 and TRBJ1-5; maybe TRBD1 (5 bases). The receptor comes from a man aged 65 to 85 with COVID-19, enrolled during active disease. What was sequenced was peripheral blood. DNA of the CDR3: TGTGCCAGCAGCTTTTTAAGTCAGGGTAAGAGCAATCAGCCCCAGCATTTT. This gives the protein CASSFLSQGKSNQPQHF.